This TCR beta chain came from a study of T cell responses to AZD1222 COVID-19 vaccine. Clones were read by immunoSEQ multiplex PCR, and TCRdb kept only the in-frame ones, dropping some. The sample consists of 120,000 or so clones, around 90% of them appearing once. The study's findings and limits: As reported, nearly half of all spike-specific TCRs target variant regions that are unmutated. Spike-wide coverage was observed for vaccine-associated CD4 TCRs, with dominant responses at 160-218 and 743-854. Most donors were white British and more were female, and clonal diversity was possibly underestimated.

V lost 5 bases, J lost 5 bases, and 9 bases stayed unmatched. This CDR3 has 15 amino acids. Germline loops: CDR1 SGHTA, CDR2 FQGTGA. Notes on this clone: The antigen is undetermined.

The chain combines TRBV7-3 with TRBJ2-5; 9 bases agree with TRBD2. The sequencing here drew on peripheral blood, taken on day 0 of AZD1222 vaccination. This receptor was obtained from an adult in good health. CDR3 nucleotide sequence: TGTGCCAGCAGCCCGGGCGGGAGGGCCGCTGAGACCCAGTACTTC. It is translated as CASSPGGRAAETQYF.